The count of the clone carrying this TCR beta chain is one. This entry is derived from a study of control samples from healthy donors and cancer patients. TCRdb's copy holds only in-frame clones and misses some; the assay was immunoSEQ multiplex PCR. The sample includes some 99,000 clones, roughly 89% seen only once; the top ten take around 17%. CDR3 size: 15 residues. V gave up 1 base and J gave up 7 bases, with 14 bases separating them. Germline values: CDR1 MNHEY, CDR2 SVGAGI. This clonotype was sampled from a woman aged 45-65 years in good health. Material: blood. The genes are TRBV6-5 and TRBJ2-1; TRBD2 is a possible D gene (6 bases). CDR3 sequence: CASSYLGGTRNEQFF. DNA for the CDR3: TGTGCCAGCAGTTACTTGGGGGGTACGAGGAATGAGCAGTTCTTC.